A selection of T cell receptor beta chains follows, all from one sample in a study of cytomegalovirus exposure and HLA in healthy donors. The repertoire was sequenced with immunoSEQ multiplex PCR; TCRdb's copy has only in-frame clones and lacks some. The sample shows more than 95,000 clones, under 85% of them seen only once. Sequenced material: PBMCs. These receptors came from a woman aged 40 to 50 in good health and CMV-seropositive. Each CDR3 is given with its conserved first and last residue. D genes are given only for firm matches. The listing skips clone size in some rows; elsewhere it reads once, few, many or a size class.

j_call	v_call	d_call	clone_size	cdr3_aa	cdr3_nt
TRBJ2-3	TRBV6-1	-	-	CASSEGVSRSQYF	TGTGCCAGCAGTGAAGGCGTCTCCCGGTCGCAGTATTTT
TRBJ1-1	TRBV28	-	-	CASRSDSGYTEAFF	TGTGCCAGCAGGTCTGACTCGGGATACACTGAAGCTTTCTTT
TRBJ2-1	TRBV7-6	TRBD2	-	CASSLSGASGNHNEQFF	TGTGCCAGCAGCTTATCCGGGGCTAGCGGGAATCACAATGAGCAGTTCTTC
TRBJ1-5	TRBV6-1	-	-	CASSEMTGLLGPQHF	TGTGCCAGCAGTGAGATGACAGGTCTTCTAGGGCCCCAGCATTTT
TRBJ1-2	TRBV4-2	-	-	CASSQDIQDYGYTF	TGTGCCAGCAGCCAAGATATCCAGGACTATGGCTACACCTTC
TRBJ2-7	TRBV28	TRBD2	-	CASSRAGALGYEQYF	TGTGCCAGCAGTCGAGCGGGAGCCTTGGGGTACGAGCAGTACTTC
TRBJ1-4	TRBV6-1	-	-	CASNLGRELFF	TGTGCCAGCAACCTGGGGAGAGAACTGTTTTTT
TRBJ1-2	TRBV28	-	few	CASLSRVYYGYTF	TGTGCCAGCCTCTCACGAGTTTACTATGGCTACACCTTC
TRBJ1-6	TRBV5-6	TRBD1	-	CASSPGDSHLHF	TGTGCCAGCAGCCCCGGGGACAGCCACCTCCACTTT
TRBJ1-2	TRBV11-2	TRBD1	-	CASSIRQGGTDYGYTF	TGTGCCAGCAGCATTAGACAGGGGGGGACGGACTATGGCTACACCTTC
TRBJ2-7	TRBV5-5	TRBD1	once	CASSRLGTGGYEQYF	TGTGCCAGCAGCCGCCTGGGGACAGGGGGCTACGAGCAGTACTTC
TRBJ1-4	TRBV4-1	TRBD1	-	CASSQGQLNEKLFF	TGCGCCAGCAGCCAGGGACAGCTTAATGAAAAACTGTTTTTT
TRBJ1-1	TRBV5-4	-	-	CASRPPTGMNTEAFF	TGTGCCAGCAGGCCGCCGACAGGAATGAACACTGAAGCTTTCTTT
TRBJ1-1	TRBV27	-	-	CASSLFDRSGEAFF	TGTGCCAGCAGTTTATTTGACAGGTCAGGTGAAGCTTTCTTT
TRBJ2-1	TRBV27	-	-	CASKARSLGGLSSYNEQFF	TGTGCCAGCAAGGCCCGGTCGCTTGGTGGGCTAAGCTCCTACAATGAGCAGTTCTTC
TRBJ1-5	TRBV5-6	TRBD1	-	CASSGTGSNQPQHF	TGTGCCAGCAGCGGGACAGGGAGCAATCAGCCCCAGCATTTT
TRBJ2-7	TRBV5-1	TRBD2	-	CASSLQPTSGVSYEQYF	TGCGCCAGCAGCTTGCAACCAACTAGCGGGGTCTCCTACGAGCAGTACTTC
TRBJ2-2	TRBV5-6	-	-	CASSVQGFGELFF	TGTGCCAGCAGCGTACAGGGTTTCGGGGAGCTGTTTTTT
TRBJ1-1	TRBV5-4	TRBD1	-	CASSLRQGMNTEAFF	TGTGCCAGCAGCCTGAGACAGGGTATGAACACTGAAGCTTTCTTT
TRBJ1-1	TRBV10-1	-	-	CASSESRSEGAEAFF	TGCGCCAGCAGTGAGTCGAGGAGCGAGGGGGCTGAAGCTTTCTTT
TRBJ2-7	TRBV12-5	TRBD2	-	CASGFKRDGSYEQYF	TGTGCTAGTGGTTTCAAGCGGGATGGATCCTACGAGCAGTACTTC
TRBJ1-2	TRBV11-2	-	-	CASSYPGGDGYTF	TGTGCCAGCAGCTACCCGGGAGGGGATGGCTACACCTTC
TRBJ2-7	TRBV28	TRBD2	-	CASSSGGGGIGEQYF	TGTGCCAGCAGTAGCGGGGGAGGGGGTATTGGCGAGCAGTACTTC
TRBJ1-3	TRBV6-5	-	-	CASSYSKRTEGTIYF	TGTGCCAGCAGTTACTCGAAGAGGACGGAGGGCACCATATATTTT
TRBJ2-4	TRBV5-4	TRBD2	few	CASSAGTSGSWDIQYF	TGTGCCAGCAGCGCCGGGACTAGCGGGAGTTGGGACATTCAGTACTTC
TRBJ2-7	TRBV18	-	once	CASSPAGGHEQYF	TGTGCCAGCTCACCAGCTGGGGGCCACGAGCAGTACTTC
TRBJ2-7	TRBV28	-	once	CASHEPGVTYEQYF	TGTGCCAGCCACGAGCCAGGGGTAACCTACGAGCAGTACTTC
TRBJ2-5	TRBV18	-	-	CASSPGQTLQETQYF	TGTGCCAGCTCACCAGGACAGACACTACAAGAGACCCAGTACTTC
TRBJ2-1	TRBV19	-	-	CASSISRGRVDEQFF	TGTGCCAGTAGTATTTCCAGGGGAAGGGTGGATGAGCAGTTCTTC
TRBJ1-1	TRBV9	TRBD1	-	CASSITGGSNTEAFF	TGTGCCAGCAGCATAACAGGGGGCTCTAACACTGAAGCTTTCTTT
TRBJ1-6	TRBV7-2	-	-	CASSFRQSSYNSPLHF	TGTGCCAGCAGCTTCCGACAGAGCTCCTATAATTCACCCCTCCACTTT
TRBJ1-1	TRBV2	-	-	CASSEGRNTEAFF	TGTGCCAGCAGTGAAGGCAGGAACACTGAAGCTTTCTTT
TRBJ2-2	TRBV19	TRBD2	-	CASIPQRGWSGELFF	TGTGCCAGTATCCCTCAGCGGGGTTGGTCCGGGGAGCTGTTTTTT
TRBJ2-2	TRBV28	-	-	CASSSHDSYTGELFF	TGTGCCAGCAGTTCACACGACAGTTACACCGGGGAGCTGTTTTTT
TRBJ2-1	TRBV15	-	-	CATSRSFTNEQFF	TGTGCCACCAGCAGATCCTTTACTAATGAGCAGTTCTTC
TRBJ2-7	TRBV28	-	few	CASSLAGAYEQYF	TGTGCCAGCAGTTTAGCGGGCGCCTACGAGCAGTACTTC
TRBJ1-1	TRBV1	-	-	CTSSQDPGGKTEAFF	TGCACCAGCAGCCAAGATCCAGGGGGTAAGACTGAAGCTTTCTTT
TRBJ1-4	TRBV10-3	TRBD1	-	CAIAADRNSEKLFF	TGTGCCATCGCCGCGGACAGGAACTCCGAAAAACTGTTTTTT
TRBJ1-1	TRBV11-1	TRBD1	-	CASSFPQGGTEAFF	TGTGCCAGCAGCTTTCCCCAGGGGGGCACTGAAGCTTTCTTT
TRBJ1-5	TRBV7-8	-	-	CASSLAITPGLDSNQPQHF	TGTGCCAGCAGCTTAGCGATAACCCCGGGACTCGATAGCAATCAGCCCCAGCATTTT
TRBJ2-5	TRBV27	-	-	CASSGGQETQYF	TGTGCCAGCAGCGGGGGCCAAGAGACCCAGTACTTC
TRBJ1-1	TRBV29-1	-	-	CSVEGRVNTEAFF	TGCAGCGTTGAAGGGCGGGTGAACACTGAAGCTTTCTTT
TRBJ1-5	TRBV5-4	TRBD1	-	CASSSGQGSNQPQHF	TGTGCCAGCAGCTCAGGACAGGGGTCTAATCAGCCCCAGCATTTT
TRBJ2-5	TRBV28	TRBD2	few	CATHTTSGSVQETQYF	TGTGCCACCCATACTACTAGCGGGAGTGTCCAAGAGACCCAGTACTTC
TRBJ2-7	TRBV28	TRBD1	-	CASTQTQGVTYEQYF	TGTGCCAGCACTCAAACGCAGGGGGTAACCTACGAGCAGTACTTC
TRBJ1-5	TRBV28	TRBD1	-	CASSLRDRVGNQPQHF	TGTGCCAGCAGTTTACGGGACAGGGTTGGTAATCAGCCCCAGCATTTT
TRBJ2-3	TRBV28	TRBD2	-	CASRERGENTDTQYF	TGTGCCAGCAGAGAACGGGGGGAAAACACAGATACGCAGTATTTT
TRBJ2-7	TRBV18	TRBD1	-	CASSPDRVENEQYF	TGTGCCAGCTCACCCGACAGGGTAGAAAACGAGCAGTACTTC
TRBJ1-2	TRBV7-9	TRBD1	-	CASSLQGEGYTF	TGTGCCAGCAGCTTACAGGGGGAAGGCTACACCTTC
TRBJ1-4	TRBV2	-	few	CASTYYGRGEKLFF	TGTGCCAGCACCTACTACGGGAGAGGGGAAAAACTGTTTTTT
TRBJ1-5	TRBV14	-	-	CASSQANTNQPQHF	TGTGCCAGCAGCCAAGCGAACACCAATCAGCCCCAGCATTTT
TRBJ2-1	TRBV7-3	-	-	CASSLGTGHYNEQFF	TGTGCCAGCAGCTTGGGGACGGGACACTACAATGAGCAGTTCTTC
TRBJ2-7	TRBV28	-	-	CASSHEIEQYF	TGTGCCAGCAGTCACGAGATCGAGCAGTACTTC
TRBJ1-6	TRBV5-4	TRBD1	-	CASSRDRGNSPLHF	TGTGCCAGCAGCCGGGACAGAGGAAATTCACCCCTCCACTTT